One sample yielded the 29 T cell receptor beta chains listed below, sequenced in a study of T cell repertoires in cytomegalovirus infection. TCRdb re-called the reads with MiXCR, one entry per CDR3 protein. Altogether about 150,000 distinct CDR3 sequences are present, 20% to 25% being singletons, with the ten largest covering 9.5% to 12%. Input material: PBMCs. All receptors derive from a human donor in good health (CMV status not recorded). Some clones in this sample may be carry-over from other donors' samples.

The CDR3 DNA is TGTGCCAGCACCGGGACAGGGGAGTATCAGCCCCAGCATTTT. Translated: CASTGTGEYQPQHF. V is TRBV28 and J is TRBJ1-5, with TRBD1 matching 10 bases. Germline values: CDR1 MDHEN, CDR2 SYDVKM. Germline trimming cut 7 bases from V and 5 bases from J; bases unmatched to any gene: 5. CDR3 length equals 14 residues.

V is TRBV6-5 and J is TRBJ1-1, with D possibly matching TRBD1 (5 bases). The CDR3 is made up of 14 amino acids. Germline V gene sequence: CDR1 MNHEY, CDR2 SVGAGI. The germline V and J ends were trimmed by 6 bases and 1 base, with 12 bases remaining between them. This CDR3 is CASRSGGENTEAFF. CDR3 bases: TGTGCCAGCAGATCCGGGGGTGAGAACACTGAAGCTTTCTTT.

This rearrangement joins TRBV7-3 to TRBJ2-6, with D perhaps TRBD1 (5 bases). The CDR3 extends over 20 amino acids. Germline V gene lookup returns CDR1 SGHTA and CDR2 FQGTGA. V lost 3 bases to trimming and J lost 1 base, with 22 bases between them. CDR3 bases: TGTGCCAGCAGCTTTCAGGGCGAAATTTCGTTACCTTCTGGGGCCAACGTCCTGACTTTC. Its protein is CASSFQGEISLPSGANVLTF.

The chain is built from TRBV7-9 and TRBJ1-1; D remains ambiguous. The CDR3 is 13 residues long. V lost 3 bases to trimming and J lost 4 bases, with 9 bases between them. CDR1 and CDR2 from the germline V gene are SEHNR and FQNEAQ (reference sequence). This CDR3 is CASSLPVSTEAFF. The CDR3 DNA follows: TGTGCCAGCAGCTTGCCCGTAAGCACTGAAGCTTTCTTT.

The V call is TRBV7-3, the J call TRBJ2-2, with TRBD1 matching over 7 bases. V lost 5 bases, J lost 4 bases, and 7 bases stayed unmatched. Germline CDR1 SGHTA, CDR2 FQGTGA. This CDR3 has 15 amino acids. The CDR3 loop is CASSPTTGSTGELFF. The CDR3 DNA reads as TGTGCCAGCAGCCCAACGACAGGGAGCACCGGGGAGCTGTTTTTT.

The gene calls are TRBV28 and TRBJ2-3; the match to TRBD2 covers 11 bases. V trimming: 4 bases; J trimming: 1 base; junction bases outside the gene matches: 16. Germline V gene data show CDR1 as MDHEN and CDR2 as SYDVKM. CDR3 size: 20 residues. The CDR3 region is CASSSYHPTSGSVGTDTQYF. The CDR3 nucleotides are TGTGCCAGCAGTTCCTACCACCCCACTAGCGGGAGTGTGGGCACAGATACGCAGTATTTT.

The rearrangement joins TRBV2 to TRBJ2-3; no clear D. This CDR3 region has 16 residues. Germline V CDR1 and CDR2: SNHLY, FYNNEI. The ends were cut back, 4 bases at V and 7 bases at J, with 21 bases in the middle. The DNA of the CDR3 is TGTGCCAGCAGTGGAGGAAAGTGTACCATCAGGAATACGCAGTATTTT. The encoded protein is CASSGGKCTIRNTQYF.

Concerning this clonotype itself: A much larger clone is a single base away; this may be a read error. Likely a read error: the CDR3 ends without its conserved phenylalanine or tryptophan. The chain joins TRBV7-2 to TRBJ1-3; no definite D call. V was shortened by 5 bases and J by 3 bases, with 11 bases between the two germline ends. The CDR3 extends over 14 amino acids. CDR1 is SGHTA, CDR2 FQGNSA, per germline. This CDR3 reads CASSLGGVGNTIYL. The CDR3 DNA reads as TGTGCCAGCAGCCTCGGCGGTGTTGGAAACACCATATATCTT.

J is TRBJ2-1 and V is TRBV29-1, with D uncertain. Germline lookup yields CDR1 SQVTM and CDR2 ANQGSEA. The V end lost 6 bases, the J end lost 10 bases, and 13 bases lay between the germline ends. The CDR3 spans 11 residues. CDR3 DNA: TGCAGCGTCCGTGATCTTGGGGAGCAGTTCTTC. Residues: CSVRDLGEQFF.

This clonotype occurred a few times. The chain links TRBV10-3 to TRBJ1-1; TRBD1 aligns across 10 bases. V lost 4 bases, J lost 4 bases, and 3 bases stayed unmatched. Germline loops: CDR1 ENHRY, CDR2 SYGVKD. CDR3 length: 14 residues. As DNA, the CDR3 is TGTGCCATCAGTGGGGACAGGGGTGGCACTGAAGCTTTCTTT. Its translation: CAISGDRGGTEAFF.

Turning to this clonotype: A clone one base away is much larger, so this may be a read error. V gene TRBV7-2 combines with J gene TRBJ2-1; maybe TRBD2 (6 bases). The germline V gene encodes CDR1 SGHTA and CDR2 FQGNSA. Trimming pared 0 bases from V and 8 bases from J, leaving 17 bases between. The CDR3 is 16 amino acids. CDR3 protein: CASSLAAGRRRDEQFF. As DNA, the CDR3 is TGTGCCAGCAGCTTAGCGGCGGGACGGCGCCGCGATGAGCAGTTCTTC. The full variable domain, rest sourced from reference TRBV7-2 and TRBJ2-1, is GAGVSQSPSNKVTEKGKDVELRCDPISGHTALYWYRQSLGQGLEFLIYFQGNSAPDKSGLPSDRFSAERTGGSVSTLTIQRTQQEDSAVYLCASSLAAGRRRDEQFFGPGTRLTVL.

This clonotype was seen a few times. This CDR3 reads CASSDSVRDETQYF. The CDR3, as DNA: TGTGCCAGCAGTGATTCGGTCAGGGATGAGACCCAGTACTTC. The V and J genes are TRBV2 and TRBJ2-5; a possible D gene is TRBD1 (5 bases). This CDR3 comprises 14 residues. Looked up from germline, CDR1 is SNHLY and CDR2 is FYNNEI. Trimming cost V 3 bases and J 5 bases, with 13 bases left between them.

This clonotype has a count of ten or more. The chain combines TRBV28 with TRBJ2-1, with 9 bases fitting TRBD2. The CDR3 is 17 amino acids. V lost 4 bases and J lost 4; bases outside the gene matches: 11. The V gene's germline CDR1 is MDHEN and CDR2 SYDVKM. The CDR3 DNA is TGTGCCAGCAGTTCTCCATCGACTAGCGGTAAATACAATGAGCAGTTCTTC. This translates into CASSSPSTSGKYNEQFF.

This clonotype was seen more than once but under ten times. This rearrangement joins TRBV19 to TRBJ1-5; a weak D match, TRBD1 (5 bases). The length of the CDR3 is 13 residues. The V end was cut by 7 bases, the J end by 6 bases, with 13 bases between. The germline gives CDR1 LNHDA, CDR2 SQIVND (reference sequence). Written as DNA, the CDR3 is TGTGCCAGTAAACCTGCAGGGTTTCAGCCCCAGCATTTT. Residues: CASKPAGFQPQHF.

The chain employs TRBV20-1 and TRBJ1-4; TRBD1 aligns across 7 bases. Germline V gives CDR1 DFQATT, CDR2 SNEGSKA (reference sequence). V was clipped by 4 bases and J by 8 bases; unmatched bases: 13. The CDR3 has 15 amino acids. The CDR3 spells CSAIPRQGLREKLFF. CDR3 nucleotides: TGCAGTGCTATACCCAGACAGGGATTACGAGAAAAACTGTTTTTT.

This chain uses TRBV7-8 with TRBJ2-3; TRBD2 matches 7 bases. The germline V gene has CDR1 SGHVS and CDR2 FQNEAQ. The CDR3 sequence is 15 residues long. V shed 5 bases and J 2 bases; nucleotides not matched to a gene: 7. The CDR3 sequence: CASSAPGGLTDTQYF. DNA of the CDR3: TGTGCCAGCAGCGCCCCGGGGGGTCTCACAGATACGCAGTATTTT.

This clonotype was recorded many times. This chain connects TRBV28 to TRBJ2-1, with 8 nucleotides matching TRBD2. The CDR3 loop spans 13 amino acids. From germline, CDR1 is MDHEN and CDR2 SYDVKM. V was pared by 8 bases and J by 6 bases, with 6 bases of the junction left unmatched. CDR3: CASRSSGSNEQFF. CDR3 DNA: TGTGCCAGCCGGTCCAGCGGGAGCAATGAGCAGTTCTTC.

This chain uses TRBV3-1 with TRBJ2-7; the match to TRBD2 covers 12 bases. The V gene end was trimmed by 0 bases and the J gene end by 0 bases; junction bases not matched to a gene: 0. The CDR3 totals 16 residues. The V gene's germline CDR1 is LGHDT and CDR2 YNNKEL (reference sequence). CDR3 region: CASSQEGLAGSYEQYF. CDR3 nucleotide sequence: TGTGCCAGCAGCCAAGAGGGACTAGCGGGCTCCTACGAGCAGTACTTC.

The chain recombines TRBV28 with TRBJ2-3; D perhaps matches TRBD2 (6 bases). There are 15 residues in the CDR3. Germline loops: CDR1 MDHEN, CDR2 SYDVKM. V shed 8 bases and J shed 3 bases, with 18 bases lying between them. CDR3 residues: CASRRAGQNTDTQYF. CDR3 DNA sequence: TGTGCCAGCCGACGAGCGGGTCAAAATACAGATACGCAGTATTTT.

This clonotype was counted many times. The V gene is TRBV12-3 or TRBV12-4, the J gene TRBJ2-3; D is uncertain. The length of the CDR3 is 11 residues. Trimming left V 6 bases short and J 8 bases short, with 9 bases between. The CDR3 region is CASSLTRTQYF. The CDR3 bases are TGTGCCAGCAGCCTTACTCGTACGCAGTATTTT.

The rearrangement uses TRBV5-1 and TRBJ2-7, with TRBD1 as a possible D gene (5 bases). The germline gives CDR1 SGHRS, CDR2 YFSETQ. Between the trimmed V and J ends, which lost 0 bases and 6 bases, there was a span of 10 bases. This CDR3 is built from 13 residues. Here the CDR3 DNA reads TGCGCCAGCAGCTTGGGACAGAGTAGCGAGCAGTACTTC. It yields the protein CASSLGQSSEQYF.

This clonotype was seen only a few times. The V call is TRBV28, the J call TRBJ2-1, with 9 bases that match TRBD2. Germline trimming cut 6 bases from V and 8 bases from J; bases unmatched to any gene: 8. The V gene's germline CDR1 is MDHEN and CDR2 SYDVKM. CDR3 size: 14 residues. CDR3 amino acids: CASSVIAGDHEQFF. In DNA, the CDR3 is TGTGCCAGCAGCGTAATAGCGGGAGATCATGAGCAGTTCTTC.

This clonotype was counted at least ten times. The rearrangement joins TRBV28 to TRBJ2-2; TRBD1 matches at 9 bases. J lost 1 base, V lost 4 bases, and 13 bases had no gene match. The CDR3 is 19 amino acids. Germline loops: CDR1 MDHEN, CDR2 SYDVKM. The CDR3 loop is CASSSPAPGQGRNTGELFF. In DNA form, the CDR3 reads TGTGCCAGCAGTTCGCCGGCCCCCGGACAGGGGCGGAACACCGGGGAGCTGTTTTTT.

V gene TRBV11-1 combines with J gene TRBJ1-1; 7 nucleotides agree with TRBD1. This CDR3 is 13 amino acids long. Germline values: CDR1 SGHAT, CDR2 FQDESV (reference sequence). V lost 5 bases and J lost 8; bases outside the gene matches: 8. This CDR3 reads CASSLGLQGEAFF. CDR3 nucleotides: TGTGCCAGCAGCCTCGGATTACAGGGGGAAGCTTTCTTT.

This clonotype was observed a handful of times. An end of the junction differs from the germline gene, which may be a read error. CDR3 sequence: CASSPPMTDSNQPQRF. For the CDR3, the DNA is TGTGCCAGCAGCCCCCCCATGACAGATAGCAATCAGCCCCAGCGTTTT. The chain has TRBV14 and TRBJ1-5; D might be TRBD1 (5 bases). Germline V gives CDR1 SGHDN, CDR2 FVKESK. The CDR3 spans 16 residues. The full variable domain, rest sourced from reference TRBV14 and TRBJ1-5, is EAGVTQFPSHSVIEKGQTVTLRCDPISGHDNLYWYRRVMGKEIKFLLHFVKESKQDESGMPNNRFLAERTGGTYSTLKVQPAELEDSGVYFCASSPPMTDSNQPQRFGDGTRLSIL.

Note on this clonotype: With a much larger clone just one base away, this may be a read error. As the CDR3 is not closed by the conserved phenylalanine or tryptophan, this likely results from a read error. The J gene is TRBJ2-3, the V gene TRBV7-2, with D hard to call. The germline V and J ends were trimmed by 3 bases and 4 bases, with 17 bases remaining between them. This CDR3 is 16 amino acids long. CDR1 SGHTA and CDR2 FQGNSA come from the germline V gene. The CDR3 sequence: CASSFLCTDPPDTQYL. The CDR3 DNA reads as TGTGCCAGCAGCTTTCTTTGTACGGACCCCCCAGATACGCAGTATCTT.

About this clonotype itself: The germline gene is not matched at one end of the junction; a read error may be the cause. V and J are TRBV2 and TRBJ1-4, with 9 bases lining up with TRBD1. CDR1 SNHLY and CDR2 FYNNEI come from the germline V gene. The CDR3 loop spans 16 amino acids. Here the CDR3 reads CASIETGGDADEKLFF. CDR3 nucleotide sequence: TGTGCCAGCATTGAAACAGGGGGCGACGCTGATGAAAAACTGTTTTTT.

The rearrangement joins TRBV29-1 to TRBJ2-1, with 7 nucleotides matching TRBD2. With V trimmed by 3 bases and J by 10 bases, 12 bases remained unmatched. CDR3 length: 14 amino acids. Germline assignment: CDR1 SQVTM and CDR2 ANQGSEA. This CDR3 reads CSVDGGSGLGEQFF. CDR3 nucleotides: TGCAGCGTTGATGGCGGGAGCGGATTGGGGGAGCAGTTCTTC.

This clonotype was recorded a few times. CDR3 loop: CASSPDRSTNEKLFF. The CDR3 nucleotides are TGTGCCAGCTCACCGGACAGGTCAACTAATGAAAAACTGTTTTTT. The chain carries TRBV18 and TRBJ1-4; 7 nucleotides agree with TRBD1. Germline V lookup: CDR1 KGHSH, CDR2 LQKENI. The CDR3 has 15 residues. V shed 3 bases and J 0 bases; nucleotides not matched to a gene: 1.